The 3 T cell receptor beta chains below were found in one sample sequenced in a study of a mutant IDH1 vaccine in newly diagnosed glioma. Profiled with immunoSEQ multiplex PCR; TCRdb holds only in-frame clones, not every one. The table records about 59,000 clones, around 90% of them present only once. The time point was: week 5, during vaccination. The investigators gave 300 ug of mutant IDH1 20-mer peptide in each vaccine dose, together with topical imiquimod. For these TCRs, the target antigens are not known. Sequences were derived from PBMCs, sampled from a glioma patient whose treatment included an IDH1 peptide vaccine. The receptor set was obtained from a woman aged 40 to 50 with glioma.

V and J are TRBV6-1 and TRBJ2-2, with a weak D call TRBD1 (6 bases). V was clipped by 6 bases and J by 6 bases, with 14 bases between them. The CDR3 runs 14 residues. Germline V gene sequence: CDR1 MNHNS, CDR2 SASEGT. This chain's CDR3 is CASRGWGRAGELFF. The CDR3 coding sequence is TGTGCCAGCAGAGGCTGGGGGCGAGCCGGGGAGCTGTTTTTT.

This chain joins TRBV6-6 and TRBJ2-7, with 9 bases aligning to TRBD1. Germline lookup yields CDR1 MNHNY and CDR2 SVGAGI (reference sequence). The CDR3 sequence is 15 residues long. With 5 bases clipped from V and 0 bases from J, the junction kept 5 bases outside the gene matches. The CDR3 DNA reads as TGTGCCAGCAGTAGGACAGGGGCCCTCTCCTACGAGCAGTACTTC. Protein: CASSRTGALSYEQYF.

This clone was recorded once. J is TRBJ2-1 and V is TRBV15; possible D gene TRBD2, 6 bases. From germline, CDR1 is LNHNV and CDR2 YYDKDF (reference sequence). The V end lost 1 base, the J end lost 6 bases, and 10 bases lay between the germline ends. The CDR3 contains 14 residues. DNA of the CDR3: TGTGCCACCAGCAGAGGTTCCGGGAGCAATGAGCAGTTCTTC. Its translation is CATSRGSGSNEQFF.